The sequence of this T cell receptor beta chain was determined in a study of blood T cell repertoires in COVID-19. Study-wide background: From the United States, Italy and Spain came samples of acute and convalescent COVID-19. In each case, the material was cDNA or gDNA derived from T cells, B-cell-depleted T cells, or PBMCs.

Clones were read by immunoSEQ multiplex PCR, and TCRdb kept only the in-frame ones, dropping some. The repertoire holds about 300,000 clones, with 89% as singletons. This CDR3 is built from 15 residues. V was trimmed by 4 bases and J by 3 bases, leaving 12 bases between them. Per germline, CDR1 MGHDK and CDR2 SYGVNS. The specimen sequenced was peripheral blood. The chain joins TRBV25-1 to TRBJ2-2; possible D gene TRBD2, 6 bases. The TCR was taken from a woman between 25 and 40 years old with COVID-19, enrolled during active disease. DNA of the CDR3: TGTGCCAGCAGTGCGGGACTCCCTTACACCGGGGAGCTGTTTTTT. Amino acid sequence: CASSAGLPYTGELFF.